Listed below are T cell receptor beta chains from one sample, sequenced in a study of cytomegalovirus exposure and HLA in healthy donors. Libraries were prepared by immunoSEQ multiplex PCR; TCRdb keeps only in-frame clonotypes and omits some of them. The sample lists approximately 100,000 clones, about 83% seen once, with roughly 17% in the top ten. Sequenced material: PBMCs. The source of these receptors is a man between 60 and 70 years old in good health and CMV-seropositive. CDR3s include the opening cysteine and the closing phenylalanine or tryptophan. Fields, in order: clone size, D gene, V gene, J gene, CDR3 DNA, CDR3 protein. A D gene is named only where the DNA matches it firmly. Not every row has a clone size; where given, it reads once, few, many or a size class.

clone size: -; D gene: TRBD1; V gene: TRBV5-4; J gene: TRBJ1-2; CDR3 DNA: TGTGCCAGCAGCTCATTAAGACAGGGTAACTATGGCTACACCTTC; CDR3 protein: CASSSLRQGNYGYTF
clone size: -; D gene: TRBD2; V gene: TRBV7-2; J gene: TRBJ2-3; CDR3 DNA: TGTGCCAGCAGCTGGCGGGGGTCCGCCCCAGATACGCAGTATTTT; CDR3 protein: CASSWRGSAPDTQYF
clone size: -; D gene: -; V gene: TRBV9; J gene: TRBJ2-3; CDR3 DNA: TGTGCCAGCAGCCCAGAGTTAAAGGGGGGGGCCGCAGATACGCAGTATTTT; CDR3 protein: CASSPELKGGAADTQYF
clone size: -; D gene: -; V gene: TRBV4-1; J gene: TRBJ2-5; CDR3 DNA: TGCGCCAGCAGCCGGAGCGGGGAGACCCAGTACTTC; CDR3 protein: CASSRSGETQYF
clone size: -; D gene: -; V gene: TRBV6-1; J gene: TRBJ1-2; CDR3 DNA: TGTGCCAGCAGTGAAACCAGAAGATATGGCTACACCTTC; CDR3 protein: CASSETRRYGYTF
clone size: -; D gene: TRBD2; V gene: TRBV6-6; J gene: TRBJ2-3; CDR3 DNA: TGTGCCAGCAGTTATATGCGGACTAGCTCGGCAGATACGCAGTATTTT; CDR3 protein: CASSYMRTSSADTQYF
clone size: -; D gene: TRBD1; V gene: TRBV7-9; J gene: TRBJ2-5; CDR3 DNA: TGTGCCAGCAGCTCCCGGGACAGGGTATCGAAGACCCAGTACTTC; CDR3 protein: CASSSRDRVSKTQYF
clone size: -; D gene: TRBD1; V gene: TRBV11-1; J gene: TRBJ2-1; CDR3 DNA: TGTGCCAGCAGCCCCTCTGGGACAGTACTTTTTCATGAGCAGTTCTTC; CDR3 protein: CASSPSGTVLFHEQFF
clone size: -; D gene: -; V gene: TRBV9; J gene: TRBJ2-5; CDR3 DNA: TGTGCCAGCAGCTCTAGACTGGACCAAGAGACCCAGTACTTC; CDR3 protein: CASSSRLDQETQYF
clone size: -; D gene: -; V gene: TRBV7-3; J gene: TRBJ2-7; CDR3 DNA: TGTGCCAGCAGCTCCTACAGGGATCCCTACGAGCAGTACTTC; CDR3 protein: CASSSYRDPYEQYF
clone size: -; D gene: -; V gene: TRBV2; J gene: TRBJ2-1; CDR3 DNA: TGTGCCAGCAGTTCCGGTCCCTACAATGAGCAGTTCTTC; CDR3 protein: CASSSGPYNEQFF
clone size: -; D gene: -; V gene: TRBV6-5; J gene: TRBJ1-1; CDR3 DNA: TGTGCCAGCAGTTACACAAGACAGTCTGAAGCTTTCTTT; CDR3 protein: CASSYTRQSEAFF
clone size: -; D gene: TRBD2; V gene: TRBV6-5; J gene: TRBJ2-3; CDR3 DNA: TGTGCCAGCAGTTACTCGTGGGAGCGGGGACATACGCAGTATTTT; CDR3 protein: CASSYSWERGHTQYF
clone size: -; D gene: -; V gene: TRBV4-1; J gene: TRBJ2-2; CDR3 DNA: TGCGCCAGCAGCCAAGAGATGGGAAGGGGCACCGGGGAGCTGTTTTTT; CDR3 protein: CASSQEMGRGTGELFF
clone size: -; D gene: -; V gene: TRBV7-8; J gene: TRBJ2-7; CDR3 DNA: TGTGCCAGCAGCTTACCCAGGGTCGCCCCCTACGAGCAGTACTTC; CDR3 protein: CASSLPRVAPYEQYF
clone size: -; D gene: -; V gene: TRBV2; J gene: TRBJ2-7; CDR3 DNA: TGTGCCAGCAGGGGTGGACTCAGCTCCTACGAGCAGTACTTC; CDR3 protein: CASRGGLSSYEQYF
clone size: -; D gene: -; V gene: TRBV5-1; J gene: TRBJ2-7; CDR3 DNA: TGCGCCAGCAGCCGGGACTCCACCTACGAGCAGTACTTC; CDR3 protein: CASSRDSTYEQYF
clone size: once; D gene: -; V gene: TRBV7-2; J gene: TRBJ2-4; CDR3 DNA: TGTGCCAGCAGCTCGATAGAACTAGCCAAAAACATTCAGTACTTC; CDR3 protein: CASSSIELAKNIQYF
clone size: few; D gene: TRBD2; V gene: TRBV11-1; J gene: TRBJ2-5; CDR3 DNA: TGTGCCAGCAGCTTGGGACTAGCGGTATACCAAGAGACCCAGTACTTC; CDR3 protein: CASSLGLAVYQETQYF
clone size: -; D gene: TRBD1; V gene: TRBV7-3; J gene: TRBJ2-7; CDR3 DNA: TGTGCCAGCAGCTTAACGGGGACAGGCTCCTACGAGCAGTACTTC; CDR3 protein: CASSLTGTGSYEQYF
clone size: -; D gene: TRBD1; V gene: TRBV6-6; J gene: TRBJ1-6; CDR3 DNA: TGTGCCAGCAGTCCCCCCGACAGGGCTCGAAATTCACCCCTCCACTTT; CDR3 protein: CASSPPDRARNSPLHF
clone size: -; D gene: TRBD1; V gene: TRBV5-4; J gene: TRBJ2-3; CDR3 DNA: TGTGCCAGCAGCTTGGAGGGACAGTTGAGCACAGATACGCAGTATTTT; CDR3 protein: CASSLEGQLSTDTQYF